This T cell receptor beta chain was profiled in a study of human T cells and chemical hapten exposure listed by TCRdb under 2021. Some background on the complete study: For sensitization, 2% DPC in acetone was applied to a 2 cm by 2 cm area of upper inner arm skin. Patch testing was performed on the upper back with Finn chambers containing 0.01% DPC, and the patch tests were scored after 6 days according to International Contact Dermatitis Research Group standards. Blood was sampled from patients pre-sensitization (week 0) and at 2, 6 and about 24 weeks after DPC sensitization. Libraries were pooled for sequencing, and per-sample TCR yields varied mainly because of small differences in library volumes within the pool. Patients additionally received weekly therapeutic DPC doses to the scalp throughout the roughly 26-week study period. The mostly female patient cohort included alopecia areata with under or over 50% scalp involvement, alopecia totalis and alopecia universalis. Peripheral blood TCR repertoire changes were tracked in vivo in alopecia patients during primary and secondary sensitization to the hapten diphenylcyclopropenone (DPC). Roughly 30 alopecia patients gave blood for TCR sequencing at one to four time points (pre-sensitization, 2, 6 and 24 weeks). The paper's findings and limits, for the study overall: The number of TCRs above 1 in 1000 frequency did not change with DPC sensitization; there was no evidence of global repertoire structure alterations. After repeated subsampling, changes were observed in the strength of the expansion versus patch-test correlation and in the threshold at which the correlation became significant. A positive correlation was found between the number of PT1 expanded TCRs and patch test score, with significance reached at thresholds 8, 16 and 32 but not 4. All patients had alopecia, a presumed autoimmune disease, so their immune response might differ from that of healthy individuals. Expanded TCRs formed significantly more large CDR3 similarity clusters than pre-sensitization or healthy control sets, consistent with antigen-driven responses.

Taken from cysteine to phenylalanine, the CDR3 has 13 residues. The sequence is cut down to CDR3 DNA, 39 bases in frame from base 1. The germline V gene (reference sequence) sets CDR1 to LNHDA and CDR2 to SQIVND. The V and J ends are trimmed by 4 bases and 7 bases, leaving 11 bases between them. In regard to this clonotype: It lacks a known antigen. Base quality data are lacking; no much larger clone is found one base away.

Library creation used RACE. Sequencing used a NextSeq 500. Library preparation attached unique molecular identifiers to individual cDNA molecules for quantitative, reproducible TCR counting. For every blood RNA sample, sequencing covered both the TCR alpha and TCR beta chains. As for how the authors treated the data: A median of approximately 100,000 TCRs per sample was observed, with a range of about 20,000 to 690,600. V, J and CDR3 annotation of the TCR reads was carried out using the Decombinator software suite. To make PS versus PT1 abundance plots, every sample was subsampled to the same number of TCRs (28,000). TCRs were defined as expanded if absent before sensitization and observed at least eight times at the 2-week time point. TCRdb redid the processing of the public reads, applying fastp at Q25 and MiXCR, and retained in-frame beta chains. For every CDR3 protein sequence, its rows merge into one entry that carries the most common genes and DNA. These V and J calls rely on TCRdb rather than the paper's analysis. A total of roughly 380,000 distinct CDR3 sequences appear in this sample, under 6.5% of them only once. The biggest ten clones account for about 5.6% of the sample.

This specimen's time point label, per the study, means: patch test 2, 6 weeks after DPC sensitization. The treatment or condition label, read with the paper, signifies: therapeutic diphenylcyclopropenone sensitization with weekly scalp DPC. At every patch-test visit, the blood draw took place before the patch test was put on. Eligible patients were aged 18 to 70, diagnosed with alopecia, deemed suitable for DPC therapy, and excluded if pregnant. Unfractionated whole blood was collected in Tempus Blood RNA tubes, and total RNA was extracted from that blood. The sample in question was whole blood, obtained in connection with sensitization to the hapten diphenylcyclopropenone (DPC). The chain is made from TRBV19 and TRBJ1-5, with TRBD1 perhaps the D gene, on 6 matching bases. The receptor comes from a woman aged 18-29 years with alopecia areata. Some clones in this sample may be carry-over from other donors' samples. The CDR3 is CASSRGLGQPQHF. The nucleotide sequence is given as TGTGCCAGTAGTAGGGGGCTCGGGCAGCCCCAGCATTTT.